The 6 T cell receptor beta chains reported below all come from one sample, sequenced in a study of Graves' ophthalmopathy and Graves' hyperthyroidism. Amplification of TCR beta CDR3 regions used RNA transcripts. Second-round multiplex PCR came after first-round RT-PCR with HTBI primers. TCRdb fed the multiplex PCR reads into MiXCR, producing one record per CDR3 protein. Of about 550,000 distinct CDR3 sequences in the sample, roughly 39% were seen once. Material for sequencing was peripheral blood or thyroid tissue (not recorded which). The receptors shown here come from an adult man with Graves' hyperthyroidism.

Of note for this clonotype: This may arise from a read error, as a much more abundant clone is one base away. The CDR3 ends on some other residue instead of the conserved phenylalanine or tryptophan, so this is likely a read error. J is TRBJ1-5 and V is TRBV7-2, with D unresolved. CDR1 is SGHTA and CDR2 is FQGNSA in the germline V gene. The V and J ends lost 0 bases and 2 bases respectively, with 8 bases between them. The CDR3 totals 15 residues. The CDR3 nucleotides read TGTGCCAGCAGCTTAGCGATGGCGGGCAATCAGCCCCAGCATTCT. Translation: CASSLAMAGNQPQHS.

The V call is TRBV7-9, the J call TRBJ2-5; 9 nucleotides agree with TRBD1. Germline CDR1 is SEHNR and CDR2 is FQNEAQ (reference sequence). The V segment lost 5 bases and the J segment 2 bases; nucleotides outside the gene matches: 6. The CDR3 consists of 15 residues. For the CDR3, the DNA is TGTGCCAGCAGCCGGTGGGACAGGGCACAAGAGACCCAGTACTTC. It encodes CASSRWDRAQETQYF.

About this clonotype itself: A read error is possible here, since a much larger clone lies one base away. The gene calls are TRBV6-1 and TRBJ1-5; D uncertain. CDR1 and CDR2 (germline): MNHNS, SASEGT. The CDR3 spans 11 residues. The CDR3 nucleotides read TGTGCCAGCAGCCCCAATCGGCCCCAGCATTTT. Translation gives CASSPNRPQHF.

Of note for this clonotype: Compared with germline, one end of the junction differs, possibly owing to a read error. J is TRBJ1-2 and V is TRBV7-3; 8 bases are a match to TRBD1. The CDR3 runs to 15 residues. CDR1 is SGHTA, CDR2 FQGTGA, per germline. The CDR3, as DNA: TGTCCCAGCAGCTGGGGGACAGGCCTTAACTATGGCCACACCTTC. Encoded protein: CPSSWGTGLNYGHTF.

This clonotype was counted only a few times. This chain links TRBV12-5 with TRBJ1-5; the match to TRBD1 covers 8 bases. The V segment lost 0 bases and the J segment 6 bases; nucleotides outside the gene matches: 7. This CDR3 region has 16 residues. Germline V gene sequence: CDR1 LGHNT, CDR2 FRNRAP. The CDR3 sequence is CASGLVQGGYGQPQHF. Here the CDR3 DNA reads TGTGCTAGTGGTTTGGTACAGGGGGGGTATGGTCAGCCCCAGCATTTT.

This clonotype has only a few counts. V and J are TRBV5-5 and TRBJ1-2; 10 bases fit TRBD1. V gave up 2 bases and J gave up 4 bases; unmatched junction bases: 5. Germline loops: CDR1 SGHKS, CDR2 YYEKEE (reference sequence). The CDR3 length is 15 residues. The CDR3 DNA sequence: TGTGCCAGCAGCTTCGTGGACAGGGGGAGCTATGGCTACACCTTC. It codes for CASSFVDRGSYGYTF.